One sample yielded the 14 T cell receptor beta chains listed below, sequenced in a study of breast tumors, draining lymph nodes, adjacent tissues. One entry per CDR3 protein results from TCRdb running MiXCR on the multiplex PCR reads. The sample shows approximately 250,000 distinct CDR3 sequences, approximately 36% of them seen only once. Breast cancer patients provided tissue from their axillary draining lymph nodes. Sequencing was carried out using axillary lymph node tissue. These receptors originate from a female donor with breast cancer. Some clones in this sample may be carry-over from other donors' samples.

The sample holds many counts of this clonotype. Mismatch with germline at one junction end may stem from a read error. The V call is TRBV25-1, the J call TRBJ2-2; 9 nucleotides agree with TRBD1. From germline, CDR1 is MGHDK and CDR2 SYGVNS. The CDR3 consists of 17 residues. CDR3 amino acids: CTSRTYGTGLFAGELFF. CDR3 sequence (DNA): TGTACCAGCAGAACTTACGGGACAGGGCTATTCGCCGGGGAGCTGTTTTTT.

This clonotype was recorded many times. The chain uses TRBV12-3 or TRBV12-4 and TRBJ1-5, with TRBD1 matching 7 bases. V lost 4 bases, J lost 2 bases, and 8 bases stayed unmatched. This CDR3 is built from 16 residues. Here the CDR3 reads CASSSNRGWGNQPQHF. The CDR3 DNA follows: TGTGCCAGCAGTTCCAACAGGGGCTGGGGCAATCAGCCCCAGCATTTT.

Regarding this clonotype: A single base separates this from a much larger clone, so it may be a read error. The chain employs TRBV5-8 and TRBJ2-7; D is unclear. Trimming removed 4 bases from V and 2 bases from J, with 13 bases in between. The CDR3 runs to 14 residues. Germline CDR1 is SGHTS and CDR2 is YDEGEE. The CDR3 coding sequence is TGTGCCAGCAGCCTACCGACGGCCACCTACGAGCAGTACTTC. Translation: CASSLPTATYEQYF.

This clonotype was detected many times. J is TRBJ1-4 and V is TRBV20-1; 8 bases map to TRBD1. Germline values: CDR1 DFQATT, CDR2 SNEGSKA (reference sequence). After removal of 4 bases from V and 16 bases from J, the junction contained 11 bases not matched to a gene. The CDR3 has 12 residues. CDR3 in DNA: TGCAGTGCTATTGACAGGGGCCACTCCTCGTTTTTT. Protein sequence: CSAIDRGHSSFF.

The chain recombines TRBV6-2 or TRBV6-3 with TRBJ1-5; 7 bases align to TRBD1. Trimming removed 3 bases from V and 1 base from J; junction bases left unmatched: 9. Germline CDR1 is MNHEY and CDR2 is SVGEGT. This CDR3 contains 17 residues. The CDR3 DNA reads TGTGCCAGCAGTTATTTGTCGGGACAGAGAAGCAATCAGCCCCAGCATTTT. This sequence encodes CASSYLSGQRSNQPQHF.

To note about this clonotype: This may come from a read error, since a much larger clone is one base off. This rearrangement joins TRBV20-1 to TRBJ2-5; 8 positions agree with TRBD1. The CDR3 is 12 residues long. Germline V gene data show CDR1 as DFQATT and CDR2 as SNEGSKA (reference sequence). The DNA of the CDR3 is TGCAGTGCCTCAGGGGGCGGAGAGACCCCGTACTTC. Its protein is CSASGGGETPYF.

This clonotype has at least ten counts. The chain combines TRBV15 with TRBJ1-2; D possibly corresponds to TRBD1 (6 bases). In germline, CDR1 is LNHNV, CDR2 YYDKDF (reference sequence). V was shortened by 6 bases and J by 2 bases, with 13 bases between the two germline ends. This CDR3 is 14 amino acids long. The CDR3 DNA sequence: TGTGCCACCAGTGAGGACAGCAAAAACTATGGCTACACCTTC. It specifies CATSEDSKNYGYTF. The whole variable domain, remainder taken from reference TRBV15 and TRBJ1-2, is DAMVIQNPRYQVTQFGKPVTLSCSQTLNHNVMYWYQQKSSQAPKLLFHYYDKDFNNEADTPDNFQSRRPNTSFCFLDIRSPGLGDTAMYLCATSEDSKNYGYTFGSGTRLTVV.

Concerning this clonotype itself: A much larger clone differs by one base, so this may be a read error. DNA of the CDR3: TGCGCCAGCAGCCCGGGGAACAGGGGAGACGAAGAGGCCCAGTACTTC. It encodes CASSPGNRGDEEAQYF. V gene TRBV4-1 combines with J gene TRBJ2-5; 7 positions match TRBD1. Per germline, CDR1 MGHRA and CDR2 YSYEKL. The CDR3 spans 16 residues.

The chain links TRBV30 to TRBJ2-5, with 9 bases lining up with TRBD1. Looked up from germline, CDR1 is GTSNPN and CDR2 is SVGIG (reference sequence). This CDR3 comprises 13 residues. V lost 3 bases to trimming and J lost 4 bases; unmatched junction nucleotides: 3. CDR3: CAWRGQGSETQYF. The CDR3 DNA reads TGTGCCTGGAGAGGACAGGGGTCAGAGACCCAGTACTTC. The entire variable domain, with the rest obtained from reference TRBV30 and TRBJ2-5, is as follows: SQTIHQWPATLVQPVGSPLSLECTVEGTSNPNLYWYRQAAGRGLQLLFYSVGIGQISSEVPQNLSASRPQDRQFILSSKKLLLSDSGFYLCAWRGQGSETQYFGPGTRLLVL.

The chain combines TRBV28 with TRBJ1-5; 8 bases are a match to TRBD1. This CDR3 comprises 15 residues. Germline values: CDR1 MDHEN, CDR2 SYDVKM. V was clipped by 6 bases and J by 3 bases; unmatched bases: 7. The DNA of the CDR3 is TGTGCCAGCAGGACCGACAGGGGCAACAATCAGCCCCAGCATTTT. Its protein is CASRTDRGNNQPQHF.

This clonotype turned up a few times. This CDR3 is CASRPSRDRKEQYF. DNA of the CDR3: TGTGCCAGCAGACCATCCCGGGACCGAAAAGAGCAGTACTTC. The chain employs TRBV27 and TRBJ2-7; D might be TRBD1 or TRBD2, each matching 5 bases. The V gene lost 6 bases and the J gene lost 7 bases, with 19 bases spanning the gap. CDR1 is MNHEY, CDR2 SMNVEV, per germline (reference sequence). The CDR3 runs 14 residues.

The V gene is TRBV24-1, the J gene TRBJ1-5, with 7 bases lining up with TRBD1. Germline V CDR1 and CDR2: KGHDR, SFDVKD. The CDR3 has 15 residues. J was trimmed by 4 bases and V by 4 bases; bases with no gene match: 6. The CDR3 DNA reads TGTGCCACCAGTGAGTACAGGGGCCCTAATCAGCCCCAGCATTTT. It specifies CATSEYRGPNQPQHF.

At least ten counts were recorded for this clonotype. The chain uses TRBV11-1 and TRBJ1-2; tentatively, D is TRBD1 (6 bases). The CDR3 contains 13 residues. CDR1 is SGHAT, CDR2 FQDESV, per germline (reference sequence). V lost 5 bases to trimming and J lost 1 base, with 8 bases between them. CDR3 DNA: TGTGCCAGCAGCCCCAGGGGTAACTATGGCTACACCTTC. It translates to CASSPRGNYGYTF. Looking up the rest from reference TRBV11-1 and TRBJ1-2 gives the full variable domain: EAEVAQSPRYKITEKSQAVAFWCDPISGHATLYWYRQILGQGPELLVQFQDESVVDDSQLPKDRFSAERLKGVDSTLKIQPAELGDSAMYLCASSPRGNYGYTFGSGTRLTVV.

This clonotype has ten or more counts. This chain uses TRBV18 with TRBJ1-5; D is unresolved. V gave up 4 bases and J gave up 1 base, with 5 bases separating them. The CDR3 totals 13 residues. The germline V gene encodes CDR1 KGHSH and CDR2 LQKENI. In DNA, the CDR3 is TGTGCCAGCTCACAGACAAGCAATCAGCCCCAGCATTTT. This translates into CASSQTSNQPQHF.